The present T cell receptor beta chain was sequenced within a study of OX40 agonist ivuxolimab in advanced cancers. The method was immunoSEQ multiplex PCR; TCRdb's version includes in-frame clones alone and lacks a portion of them. Seen here are about 80,000 clones, more than 90% observed once, and the top ten hold roughly 0.69%. Study-level points and caveats: Among T cells, CD8+ cells averaged more expanded clones than CD4+ cells. The investigators did not determine what antigen specificity the expanded peripheral T cells had.

CDR3 size: 11 residues. Germline CDR1 and CDR2: SGHVS and FQNEAQ. The germline V and J ends were trimmed by 5 bases and 5 bases, with 6 bases remaining between them. Notes on this clone: Its target is unknown.

This TCR was sampled from an adult with an advanced solid tumor such as melanoma, head and neck, liver or kidney cancer. The V gene is TRBV7-8, the J gene TRBJ2-5; no firm D call. This material consisted of CD4+ or CD8+ T cells sorted from blood, taken in a trial of the OX40 agonist ivuxolimab. CDR3 in amino acids: CASSPGETQYF. The CDR3 DNA is TGTGCCAGCAGCCCCGGGGAGACCCAGTACTTC.